These 5 T cell receptor beta chains share one sample of origin, sequenced in a study of siplizumab effects on memory and regulatory T cells. Profiling relied on immunoSEQ multiplex PCR, and the TCRdb table lists in-frame clones only, not all of them. The sample holds approximately 3,000 clones, around 47% seen once. Their recognized antigens are unknown. Cells that made up the mixed lymphocyte reaction were cocultured at 37°C for about 6 days. Sequenced input: CFSE-low (dividing) CD4+ T cells sorted from an allogeneic mixed lymphocyte reaction. The receptors shown here come from a human donor in good health; the cells came from an allogeneic mixed lymphocyte reaction.

This clone was detected only a few times. The V call is TRBV5-6, the J call TRBJ2-2; D might be TRBD1 (6 bases). This CDR3 has 17 residues. V gave up 0 bases and J gave up 4 bases, with 16 bases separating them. Germline-derived CDR1 and CDR2 are SGHDT and YYEEEE. CDR3 nucleotide sequence: TGTGCCAGCAGCTTGGTATTGGGGGCGCGTTTCACCGGGGAGCTGTTTTTT. It specifies CASSLVLGARFTGELFF.

The V call is TRBV29-1, the J call TRBJ1-1; D is ambiguous. Between the trimmed V and J ends, which lost 4 bases and 0 bases, there was a span of 9 bases. Germline loops: CDR1 SQVTM, CDR2 ANQGSEA. This CDR3 comprises 13 residues. CDR3 region: CSVVQLMNTEAFF. As DNA, the CDR3 is TGCAGCGTTGTCCAGCTCATGAACACTGAAGCTTTCTTT.

Comments on this clone: An end of the junction differs from the germline gene, which may be a read error. V is TRBV2 and J is TRBJ2-3, with D unclear. The germline V gene encodes CDR1 SNHLY and CDR2 FYNNEI. This CDR3 has 8 residues. The CDR3 region is CASSDGDF. CDR3 coding DNA: TGTGCCAGCAGTGATGGGGATTTT.

The rearrangement joins TRBV19 to TRBJ2-1; D gene ambiguous. Germline CDR1 reads LNHDA; CDR2 reads SQIVND (reference sequence). The V and J ends lost 4 bases and 3 bases respectively, with 7 bases between them. The CDR3 loop spans 13 amino acids. The CDR3 sequence is CASSRRSYNEQFF. For the CDR3, the DNA is TGTGCCAGTAGTAGGCGGAGCTACAATGAGCAGTTCTTC.

The genes are TRBV6-5 and TRBJ2-5, with D maybe TRBD1 (6 bases). The germline V and J ends were trimmed by 0 bases and 1 base, with 6 bases remaining between them. The CDR3 is made up of 14 amino acids. Germline lookup yields CDR1 MNHEY and CDR2 SVGAGI. In nucleotides, the CDR3 is TGTGCCAGCAGTTACTCGGGGGCCCAAGAGACCCAGTACTTC. It translates to CASSYSGAQETQYF.